This T cell receptor beta chain is drawn from a study of T cell repertoires in ileal Crohn's disease (dated by TCRdb to the late 2010s). Background on the whole study: The median duration of disease was 7.5 to 9.5 years, and at the time of surgery roughly 38% of patients were active smokers. All patients had surgery for a complication: stricturing disease in around 60% and penetrating disease in about 39%. About half of the patients received postoperative therapy: about 10 received thiopurines and 18 received anti-TNF agents. TCR repertoire analysis was done in 50 or so Crohn's disease patients from a prospective multicentre cohort. The study was conducted in parallel with a multicentre cohort built to find predictors of early endoscopic recurrence after ileocolonic resection. A Rutgeerts score higher than i0 was the definition used for endoscopic postoperative recurrence. A total of roughly 150 mucosal samples from 60 or so patients were sequenced, collected from several sites on the surgical specimen as well as at postoperative endoscopy.

Reading the germline V gene gives CDR1 LGHNA and CDR2 YSLEER. The CDR3 numbers 16 residues from cysteine through phenylalanine. The sequence is cut down to CDR3 DNA, 48 bases in frame from base 1. The germline V end is reduced by 4 bases and the J end by 5 bases; junction bases left unmatched: 9. General findings and caveats noted by the study authors: Sorted CD8 T cells carried more high-frequency clones than CD4 T cells, suggesting mucosal expansions were mainly CD8. Endoscopic recurrence was found to be associated with higher high-frequency clone percentages at surgery, and recurrence was observed in all patients with clonality above 26.8% (18/57). Only a subgroup of patients, of unstated size, had their mucosal CD4 and CD8 T cells sorted and sequenced. A significantly higher proportion of clonal expansions was observed in active smokers at surgery than in non-smokers (about 25% vs 20%, p=0.02).

With respect to this clone: What antigen it recognizes has not been identified. The sample holds no much larger clone one base away, and base qualities are not on file.

Roughly 0.55 micrograms of biopsy DNA per sample were submitted for commercial TCRB immunosequencing. Adaptive Biotechnology amplified the CDR3 regions from genomic DNA with a two-step multiplex PCR designed to control amplification bias. Primers for every V and J gene segment were used in the first PCR, and barcodes and Illumina adapters were added in the second PCR. CDR3 libraries were sequenced using an Illumina instrument. The original pipeline was this. Analysis combined the vendor-provided pipelines with custom analysis of raw data in R/Bioconductor under R version 3.3.0. Clonality, which ranges from 0 to 1, was calculated as the inverse of the normalised Shannon entropy across all productive clones. High-frequency clones were defined as the share of the repertoire taken up by the top 100 clones, keeping only clones that passed a 95% confidence test. Repertoire diversity was measured with the Simpson index, and overlap between samples was measured with the Morisita-Horn index. The immuneACCESS repertoire file appears here via TCRdb, limited to in-frame rearrangements. These files lack a portion of the clones; in checked studies, under half of the deficit traces to unresolved V genes, and the cause of the others is not known. V and J calls and clone size are given by that table; D and trimming were obtained from the DNA. This sample has roughly 5,100 clones in its table, and 82% of those were observed once. The ten biggest clones cover roughly 13% of the sample.

Adults with ileal or ileocolonic Crohn's disease for whom ileocolonic resection was indicated were considered eligible. Whole ileal mucosal biopsies were stored frozen at -80°C before DNA extraction. A TRizol-based method was used to extract genomic DNA from the frozen whole biopsies, and the DNA was quantified with a NanoDrop 2000 spectrophotometer. The receptor comes from an adult with Crohn's disease. Recombination connected TRBV4-3 to TRBJ2-3; TRBD2 lines up with 10 middle nucleotides. Material for sequencing was ileal tissue. The DNA is as follows: TGCGCCAGCAGCCGGGAGGCTAGCGGGAGAAAAGATACGCAGTATTTT. Its amino acids are CASSREASGRKDTQYF.